This TCR beta chain is from a study of shared clonotypes between healthy human individuals (dated by TCRdb to the early 2020s). As for the study more broadly: The cohort included a few men and two women between 18 and 49 years of age. For each donor, three plates each were used for CD4 naive and CD4 memory, two plates were used for CD8 naive, and one plate was used for CD8 memory. Different laboratories and diverse techniques were used to prepare libraries and sequence TCR repertoires, to increase sequencing depth and limit assay-specific biases. Between about 0.9 and 10 billion PBMCs per donor were obtained by leukapheresis. The study deeply sequenced blood TCR repertoires of 5 or 6 healthy adults to estimate repertoire size and the extent of clonotype sharing between individuals. General findings and caveats noted by the study authors: Naive subsets generally had larger estimated clonotype richness than memory subsets did. Across four donors, approximately 5% of naive CD4, roughly 3.5% of naive CD8, under 2.5% of memory CD4, and approximately 0.4% of memory CD8 clonotypes were shared. Clonotypes shared by all four sorted-subset donors showed higher generation probabilities than non-shared clonotypes. The small number of donors limited the genetic and exposure-history diversity represented. Sampling was restricted to blood, and TCR repertoires in tissue are likely to differ from TCR repertoires in blood. Pairwise subsampling led to the expectation that sequencing depth would affect the degree of clonotype sharing among donors. Rarefaction of sorted-subset datasets indicated incomplete sequencing despite the large sequencing depth.

Using the deep immunoSEQ assay, TCR CDR3 regions were amplified from genomic DNA by multiplex PCR. Genomic DNA extracted from each cell subset was distributed evenly over all wells of several immunoSEQ 96-well plates, and each plate served as one replicate. Each replicate PCR for sorted subsets received around 200 ng genomic DNA, equal to about 30,000 T cell genomes. Purified libraries were measured with a Qubit 3.0 fluorometer, size-checked on a Bioanalyzer 2100, and measured again with the KAPA Library Quantification kit. A separate single-read 150-cycle Illumina NextSeq 550 flow cell was used to sequence each immunoSEQ 96-well plate. For the original study's pipeline: Because only junctional sequences without quality scores were contained in the immunoSEQ output, filtering matching that applied to full-length reads could not be performed. Sequences were annotated with PyIR, a Python wrapper for IgBLAST v1.9, and V/J genes and CDR3 were assigned using IMGT germline references. Reads with weak V/J assignments (E-value above 1e-6), missing CDR3, stop codons, out-of-frame junctions, or ambiguous translated residues were removed. V3J clonotypes were defined by identical inferred V gene, J gene, and CDR3 amino acid sequence. The percentage overlap between two repertoires was calculated by dividing the number of shared unique clonotypes by the size of the smaller repertoire. Three approaches were used to assess repertoire richness: RTK rarefaction, the Chao1 estimator, and Recon v2.1 estimates of unobserved clonotypes. Generation probabilities for all TCRbeta clonotypes obtained by the gDNA method from a few donors were computed using OLGA. TCRdb's version of the immuneACCESS table is confined to in-frame rearrangements and falls short of the full clone set. An unresolved V gene accounts for under half of the shortfall where checked; the remainder is of unknown origin. V, J and clone size are those of that table, while D and trimming were read from the DNA. This sample gives about 2.2 million clones in total; 93% of them show up just once. The ten largest clones capture around 1.7% of the sample.

CD8 naive samples consisted of CD45RO-negative cells that were positively selected for CCR7, yielding a CD45RA+CCR7+ population without TemRA cells. The donors were healthy, HIV-negative adults with no recently reported acute infections or vaccinations. All donors were Caucasian adults living in Nashville, Tennessee, USA. Blood was collected by leukapheresis, and PBMCs were isolated by Ficoll-Histopaque density gradient centrifugation and then cryopreserved in liquid nitrogen vapor phase. Analytical flow cytometry was used to check the purity and quantity of each magnetically sorted T cell population. From each sorted fraction, genomic DNA was isolated and quantified by UV absorbance on a Nanodrop 2000c. Trimming costs V 4 bases and J 2 bases, and their ends lie 10 bases apart. Sequences SGDLS (CDR1) and YYNGEE (CDR2) are obtained from the germline V gene. The CDR3 goes from the cysteine to the phenylalanine over 14 residues. CDR3 DNA is the only sequence kept; it has 42 bases, read in frame from the first base.

This clone was recorded a few times. Its antigen remains unidentified. Within one base of it there is no much larger clone, and no base qualities were kept. The rearranged chain carries TRBV9 and TRBJ1-5, with no confident D gene call. Sequenced input: naive CD8+ T cells from PBMCs. The cell subset or site label of this sample denotes: CD45RA+CCR7+. This TCR was recovered from a man aged 18 to 29 in good health. Some clones in this sample may be carry-over from other donors' samples. The sequenced DNA is TGTGCCAGCAGCCCGGACGGGGGCAATCAGCCCCAGCATTTT. The resulting protein is CASSPDGGNQPQHF. Extended through the reference TRBV9 and TRBJ1-5 proteins, this CDR3 yields the full variable domain: DSGVTQTPKHLITATGQRVTLRCSPRSGDLSVYWYQQSLDQGLQFLIQYYNGEERAKGNILERFSAQQFPDLHSELNLSSLELGDSALYFCASSPDGGNQPQHFGDGTRLSIL.